A single sample gave rise to the 3 T cell receptor beta chains below, sequenced in a study of T cell changes during pregnancy in multiple sclerosis. Measured with immunoSEQ multiplex PCR; TCRdb has only the in-frame clones, and not every one. In the table there are roughly 30,000 clones, approximately 89% of which are singletons. The sample was CD8+ T cells from peripheral blood mononuclear cells, taken in the first trimester of pregnancy. Every receptor here comes from a female donor with multiple sclerosis, enrolled in a pregnancy study.

The J gene is TRBJ1-5, the V gene TRBV30, with 8 nucleotides matching TRBD1. Germline V gives CDR1 GTSNPN, CDR2 SVGIG (reference sequence). Unmatched junction bases numbered 4, after V lost 5 bases and J lost 4 bases. The CDR3 has 13 residues. The CDR3 protein is CAWERTGNQPQHF. The DNA of the CDR3 is TGTGCCTGGGAGAGGACAGGGAATCAGCCCCAGCATTTT.

The V call is TRBV5-6, the J call TRBJ2-1; 10 positions match TRBD2. Unmatched junction bases numbered 8, after V lost 4 bases and J lost 7 bases. Germline V gene sequence: CDR1 SGHDT, CDR2 YYEEEE. CDR3 length equals 15 residues. This CDR3 reads CASSGGIAGGNEQFF. The DNA for the CDR3 is TGTGCCAGCAGCGGGGGTATAGCGGGAGGAAATGAGCAGTTCTTC.

V and J are TRBV7-6 and TRBJ2-7; unclear D gene. Germline loops: CDR1 SGHVS, CDR2 FNYEAQ. Trimming cost V 3 bases and J 13 bases, with 13 bases left between them. CDR3 length: 11 residues. CDR3 in amino acids: CASSFATRQYF. DNA for the CDR3: TGTGCCAGCAGCTTTGCGACCAGGCAATACTTC.